This TCR beta chain was identified in a study of cytomegalovirus exposure and HLA in healthy donors. Study conclusions and caveats: Information on immune exposure was restricted to one variable (CMV serostatus). In a later analysis, specific HLA alleles were associated with around 17,000 TCR beta sequences at a 0.05 false discovery rate.

The CDR3 extends over 13 amino acids. CDR1 is SGHAT, CDR2 FQNNGV, per germline. The V and J ends lost 0 bases and 8 bases respectively, with 10 bases between them. Nominally healthy donors were sampled, though unrecorded immune exposures were likely. A note on this clone: Its specificity is not known.

Both 60 Vbeta primers and 13 Jbeta primers went into the PCR. How the authors handled the data: Later work found approximately 80 million unique TCR beta chains, with some 11 million shared. The table came from immunoSEQ multiplex PCR; TCRdb's copy has only in-frame clones and leaves some out. V and J calls plus clone size are reproduced from that table; the DNA served to infer D and trimming. The sample holds roughly 150,000 clones, over 75% seen once. The source is a man aged 25-40 years in good health and CMV-seropositive. Sequencing input: PBMCs. The V call is TRBV11-2, the J call TRBJ1-2; D uncertain. Written as DNA, the CDR3 is TGTGCCAGCAGCTTAGATCGGGATGGCGGCTACACCTTC. Amino acids: CASSLDRDGGYTF.